This TCR beta chain originates from a study of cytomegalovirus exposure and HLA in healthy donors. V dropped 1 base and J dropped 5; count of bases not matched to a gene: 4. Germline CDR1 LNHNV, CDR2 YYDKDF (reference sequence). The CDR3 totals 15 residues. This clone appeared a single time. Antigen unknown. The study's findings and limits: Later analysis showed TCR association rates varying by HLA locus, highest for DRB1 and lowest for HLA-C.

Researchers ran the PCR with 60 Vbeta and 13 Jbeta primers. Methods used by the authors: Tens of millions of unique TCR beta chains, about 10 million of them shared, were counted by a later analysis. Using immunoSEQ multiplex PCR, the repertoire was profiled, and TCRdb retains in-frame clones only, with some absent. V and J calls and clone size are given by that table; D and trimming were obtained from the DNA. The data hold around 150,000 clones, with around 82% observed a single time. This sequence originates from a man aged 50 to 59 in good health and CMV-seropositive. The material sequenced was PBMCs. The rearrangement uses TRBV15 and TRBJ2-7, with 11 bases fitting TRBD2. CDR3 protein: CATSRGSGGAHEQYF. The CDR3 DNA is TGTGCCACCAGCAGAGGTAGCGGGGGGGCCCACGAGCAGTACTTC.